One and the same sample provided the 19 T cell receptor beta chains below, sequenced in a study of shared clonotypes between healthy human individuals. Sequencing was performed with immunoSEQ multiplex PCR; in TCRdb, only in-frame clones are kept and a portion is missing. The sample has some 1.1 million clones; about 80% are singletons. Sequencing used memory CD4+ T cells from PBMCs. Subset given: CD45RA-negative fraction. The receptors stem from a man younger than 30 in good health. Some clones in this sample may be carry-over from other donors' samples.

The V and J genes are TRBV6-5 and TRBJ1-1, with D possibly being TRBD1 (6 bases). The CDR3 has 13 residues. Germline loops: CDR1 MNHEY, CDR2 SVGAGI. With 0 bases removed from V and 9 bases from J, the gap between germline ends came to 11 bases. The CDR3 protein is CASSYSGTIQAFF. In nucleotides, the CDR3 is TGTGCCAGCAGTTACTCGGGGACAATCCAAGCTTTCTTT.

CDR3 in DNA: TGTGCCAGCAGTGCCATTAACTTACAGGGGGCGCCTGGAAACACCATATATTTT. Translation gives CASSAINLQGAPGNTIYF. The V gene is TRBV6-1, the J gene TRBJ1-3, with TRBD1 identical over 9 bases. V was pared by 4 bases and J by 2 bases, with 12 bases of the junction left unmatched. The CDR3 runs 18 residues. Per the germline V gene, CDR1 is MNHNS and CDR2 is SASEGT.

The table lists this clone with many counts. The rearrangement joins TRBV2 to TRBJ2-7; D gene ambiguous. Germline lookup yields CDR1 SNHLY and CDR2 FYNNEI. The CDR3 runs 11 residues. V lost 6 bases and J lost 9, with 12 bases in between. In DNA form, the CDR3 reads TGTGCCAGCAGGCTGGGATTGGGGCAGTACTTC. This sequence encodes CASRLGLGQYF. The full variable domain, its missing parts supplied by reference TRBV2 and TRBJ2-7, is EPEVTQTPSHQVTQMGQEVILRCVPISNHLYFYWYRQILGQKVEFLVSFYNNEISEKSEIFDDQFSVERPDGSNFTLKIRSTKLEDSAMYFCASRLGLGQYFGPGTRLTVT.

Only one count was recorded for this clone. CDR3 DNA: TGCGCCAGCAGCCAACCTGAAAGGGGGAGGAATCAGCCCCAGCATTTT. Translation: CASSQPERGRNQPQHF. The rearrangement uses TRBV4-1 and TRBJ1-5; TRBD1 might be the D (6 bases). The CDR3 is 16 residues long. Deletions cut 2 bases from V and 4 bases from J, with 15 bases between. Germline CDR1 is MGHRA and CDR2 is YSYEKL.

This sequence joins TRBV7-7 and TRBJ2-3; D call uncertain. The CDR3 covers 14 residues. Trimming left V 2 bases short and J 0 bases short, with 6 bases between. Looked up from germline, CDR1 is SSHAT and CDR2 is FNYEAQ (reference sequence). The CDR3 loop is CASSLSRSTDTQYF. The CDR3 DNA follows: TGTGCCAGCAGCTTATCCAGGAGCACAGATACGCAGTATTTT. Full variable domain (missing parts from reference TRBV7-7 and TRBJ2-3): GAGVSQSPRYKVTKRGQDVTLRCDPISSHATLYWYQQALGQGPEFLTYFNYEAQPDKSGLPSDRFSAERPEGSISTLTIQRTEQRDSAMYRCASSLSRSTDTQYFGPGTRLTVL.

The V and J genes are TRBV7-3 and TRBJ2-5, with D tentatively TRBD1 or TRBD2 (5 bases each). Trimming shortened V by 4 bases and J by 2 bases, and 8 bases separated the two germline ends. The CDR3 spans 13 residues. CDR1 is SGHTA, CDR2 FQGTGA, per germline. CDR3 amino acids: CASSYGAQETQYF. The CDR3 DNA follows: TGTGCCAGCAGCTACGGGGCACAAGAGACCCAGTACTTC.

V gene TRBV10-1 combines with J gene TRBJ1-2; 10 bases match TRBD1. In germline, CDR1 is WNHNN, CDR2 SYGVQD (reference sequence). The ends lost 5 bases at V and 2 bases at J; junction bases unmatched: 17. There are 19 residues in the CDR3. Written as DNA, the CDR3 is TGCGCCAGCAGTAATGTTATAAGGGACAGGGGATTTTGGAACTATGGCTACACCTTC. The encoded protein is CASSNVIRDRGFWNYGYTF.

The V call is TRBV6-6, the J call TRBJ2-6; unclear D gene. Per the germline V gene, CDR1 is MNHNY and CDR2 is SVGAGI (reference sequence). Trimming shortened V by 2 bases and J by 1 base, and 9 bases separated the two germline ends. The CDR3 spans 16 residues. CDR3 in DNA: TGTGCCAGCAGTTACCAGGCCGCGTCTGGGGCCAACGTCCTGACTTTC. Protein sequence: CASSYQAASGANVLTF.

This rearrangement joins TRBV27 to TRBJ1-2; D unresolved. V was cut by 2 bases and J by 7 bases, with 8 bases left in between. Germline V CDR1 and CDR2: MNHEY, SMNVEV (reference sequence). This CDR3 contains 12 residues. The DNA for the CDR3 is TGTGCCAGCAGTTTAGCGGGGAGTGGCTACACCTTC. Encoded protein: CASSLAGSGYTF.

The chain couples TRBV2 to TRBJ2-2; 7 nucleotides align to TRBD1. Germline V gene lookup returns CDR1 SNHLY and CDR2 FYNNEI. V shed 6 bases and J 7 bases; nucleotides not matched to a gene: 5. The CDR3 has 13 residues. CDR3 protein: CASRETGRGELFF. The CDR3 region has the DNA TGTGCCAGCAGAGAGACAGGGCGCGGGGAGCTGTTTTTT.

The J gene is TRBJ1-3, the V gene TRBV5-1, with no clear D. V shed 3 bases and J shed 0 bases, with 13 bases lying between them. There are 16 residues in the CDR3. Germline loops: CDR1 SGHRS, CDR2 YFSETQ. The CDR3 coding sequence is TGCGCCAGCAGCTCAGCCGACTGGAGCTCTGGAAACACCATATATTTT. This gives the protein CASSSADWSSGNTIYF.

The chain carries TRBV2 and TRBJ1-4, with D possibly TRBD1 on 6 matching bases. V dropped 8 bases and J dropped 4 bases, with 11 bases sitting between them. From germline, CDR1 is SNHLY and CDR2 FYNNEI. There are 13 residues in the CDR3. The CDR3 reads CASGGGLNEKLFF. DNA for the CDR3: TGTGCCAGCGGTGGGGGGCTTAATGAAAAACTGTTTTTT.

This clone was seen more than once but under ten times. V and J are TRBV19 and TRBJ1-1, with a weak D call TRBD1 (5 bases). V dropped 5 bases and J dropped 2 bases, with 15 bases sitting between them. The CDR3 sequence is 15 residues long. Germline-derived CDR1 and CDR2 are LNHDA and SQIVND (reference sequence). CDR3 protein: CASSLPGGVNTEAFF. CDR3 nucleotide sequence: TGTGCCAGTAGTCTACCTGGGGGGGTCAACACTGAAGCTTTCTTT.

Comments on this clone: Given a much more abundant clone one base away, this may be a read error. The rearrangement links TRBV11-2 to TRBJ1-2; D gene uncertain. Between the trimmed V and J ends, which lost 0 bases and 5 bases, there was a span of 7 bases. Germline assignment: CDR1 SGHAT and CDR2 FQNNGV. This CDR3 region has 13 residues. CDR3 coding DNA: TGTGCCAGCAGCTTAGAGGGAGGGTATGGCTACACCTTC. This encodes CASSLEGGYGYTF.

This clone showed up just a few times. This sequence joins TRBV2 and TRBJ1-3, with D hard to call. Trimming removed 6 bases at V and 6 bases at J, with 6 bases between. Germline V gene sequence: CDR1 SNHLY, CDR2 FYNNEI. This CDR3 is built from 11 residues. The CDR3 protein is CASSLENTIYF. As DNA, the CDR3 is TGTGCCAGCAGCTTAGAAAACACCATATATTTT.

This chain joins TRBV10-2 and TRBJ1-1; the match to TRBD1 covers 7 bases. Germline values: CDR1 WSHSY, CDR2 SAAADI. The trim removed 8 bases at V and 5 bases at J, leaving 8 bases unmatched. The CDR3 contains 13 residues. The CDR3 loop is CASQTGSRTEAFF. The DNA of the CDR3 is TGCGCCAGCCAGACAGGGTCGCGGACTGAAGCTTTCTTT.

The chain joins TRBV2 to TRBJ2-2; D unresolved. Per germline, CDR1 SNHLY and CDR2 FYNNEI. Between the trimmed V and J ends, which lost 8 bases and 6 bases, there was a span of 13 bases. This CDR3 contains 13 residues. DNA for the CDR3: TGTGCCAGCGCCATAACCCAGCCCGGGGAGCTGTTTTTT. It is translated as CASAITQPGELFF. The entire variable domain, with the rest obtained from reference TRBV2 and TRBJ2-2, is as follows: EPEVTQTPSHQVTQMGQEVILRCVPISNHLYFYWYRQILGQKVEFLVSFYNNEISEKSEIFDDQFSVERPDGSNFTLKIRSTKLEDSAMYFCASAITQPGELFFGEGSRLTVL.

The V call is TRBV5-1, the J call TRBJ2-5; weak D call: TRBD1 (7 bases). Germline-derived CDR1 and CDR2 are SGHRS and YFSETQ. The CDR3 sequence is 14 residues long. V lost 0 bases, J lost 5 bases, and 11 bases lay in between. CDR3 sequence (DNA): TGCGCCAGCAGCTTGGTGACAGGGAGGGAGACCCAGTACTTC. It specifies CASSLVTGRETQYF.

V is TRBV27 and J is TRBJ2-7, with 9 positions matching TRBD1. Per germline, CDR1 MNHEY and CDR2 SMNVEV (reference sequence). The CDR3 is made up of 15 amino acids. Unmatched junction bases numbered 15, after V lost 4 bases and J lost 11 bases. The CDR3 DNA is TGTGCCAGCAGTTCCCCCTCCGGACAGGGGAGAATAAAGTACTTC. Translated, it gives CASSSPSGQGRIKYF.